This T cell receptor beta chain was identified during a study of blood T cell repertoires in COVID-19. Study details: Spain, Italy and the United States supplied samples that represented acute and convalescent COVID-19. PBMCs, B-cell-depleted T cells, or T cells were the source of the cDNA or gDNA that made up the material.

Sequencing used immunoSEQ multiplex PCR; TCRdb keeps in-frame clones, though not all of them. The data contain 200,000 or so clones, roughly 80% of them singletons. The CDR3 spans 13 residues. V lost 2 bases to trimming and J lost 5 bases, with 13 bases between them. Germline lookup yields CDR1 GTSNPN and CDR2 SVGIG (reference sequence). The chain combines TRBV30 with TRBJ2-7; the D gene is possibly TRBD2 (7 bases). The sequence came from a woman older than 75 with acute or convalescent COVID-19. The sample comprised peripheral blood. Written as DNA, the CDR3 is TGTGCCTGGAGTCAGGGCGGGGGCCACGAGCAGTACTTC. Amino acids: CAWSQGGGHEQYF.